One sample yielded the 29 T cell receptor beta chains listed below, sequenced in a study of blood T cell repertoires in COVID-19. Profiled with immunoSEQ multiplex PCR; TCRdb holds only in-frame clones, not every one. In the table there are 90,000 to 130,000 clones, over 80% of which are singletons. Sequencing used peripheral blood. These receptors came from a woman in her seventies with acute or convalescent COVID-19.

The chain combines TRBV15 with TRBJ2-1; 8 nucleotides align to TRBD2. The CDR3 runs 16 residues. CDR1 and CDR2 (germline): LNHNV, YYDKDF (reference sequence). Unmatched junction bases numbered 9, after V lost 1 base and J lost 7 bases. The CDR3 DNA follows: TGTGCCACCAGCAGAGCCCTACGGGGGGGCCGGAATGAGCAGTTCTTC. Translating it yields CATSRALRGGRNEQFF.

The rearrangement joins TRBV19 to TRBJ2-1; D is possibly TRBD2 (5 bases). The CDR3 sequence is 14 residues long. V was clipped by 8 bases and J by 7 bases, with 18 bases between them. The V gene's germline CDR1 is LNHDA and CDR2 SQIVND (reference sequence). The DNA for the CDR3 is TGTGCCAGTCGTCCTCCCGGACTGCTTAATGAGCAGTTCTTC. Its protein is CASRPPGLLNEQFF.

CDR3 sequence (DNA): TGTGCCAGTAGGAACGCAGGGGATGAAGCTTTCTTT. This codes for CASRNAGDEAFF. The rearrangement links TRBV19 to TRBJ1-1; TRBD1 is a possible D gene (6 bases). Between the trimmed V and J ends, which lost 6 bases and 7 bases, there was a span of 12 bases. The germline V gene has CDR1 LNHDA and CDR2 SQIVND (reference sequence). This CDR3 is built from 12 residues. Drawing the rest from reference TRBV19 and TRBJ1-1, the complete variable domain is DGGITQSPKYLFRKEGQNVTLSCEQNLNHDAMYWYRQDPGQGLRLIYYSQIVNDFQKGDIAEGYSVSREKKESFPLTVTSAQKNPTAFYLCASRNAGDEAFFGQGTRLTVV.

The CDR3 region has the DNA TGTGCCAGCAGTCCCGGGGGTGCAACTAATGAAAAACTGTTTTTT. Its protein is CASSPGGATNEKLFF. The V and J genes are TRBV6-6 and TRBJ1-4; possibly TRBD1 for D (5 bases). Germline-derived CDR1 and CDR2 are MNHNY and SVGAGI (reference sequence). This CDR3 region has 15 residues. Deletions cut 5 bases from V and 0 bases from J, with 10 bases between.

V is TRBV6-5 and J is TRBJ1-2; 7 positions agree with TRBD1. The CDR3 loop spans 13 amino acids. The V gene's germline CDR1 is MNHEY and CDR2 SVGAGI. J was trimmed by 8 bases and V by 7 bases; bases with no gene match: 10. The CDR3 sequence is CASNPGGAGGYTF. CDR3 bases: TGTGCCAGCAACCCAGGGGGAGCAGGAGGCTACACCTTC.

The table lists this clone with a few counts. The chain combines TRBV28 with TRBJ2-7, with a possible D match to TRBD1 (5 bases). CDR1 is MDHEN and CDR2 is SYDVKM in the germline V gene. This CDR3 contains 14 residues. V was pared by 8 bases and J by 0 bases, with 14 bases between. The CDR3 spells CASSRQKTSYEQYF. The CDR3 bases are TGTGCCAGCTCCCGACAGAAAACCTCCTACGAGCAGTACTTC.

Here the CDR3 DNA reads TGTGCCAGCAGACCGGGACAGCCTGGAAACACCATATATTTT. It is translated as CASRPGQPGNTIYF. The chain links TRBV28 to TRBJ1-3; TRBD1 matches 7 bases. CDR3 length: 14 amino acids. V dropped 6 bases and J dropped 2; count of bases not matched to a gene: 4. Germline CDR1 reads MDHEN; CDR2 reads SYDVKM.

The genes are TRBV12-3 or TRBV12-4 and TRBJ1-1; D perhaps matches TRBD1 (5 bases). CDR3 length equals 13 residues. The V end lost 3 bases, the J end lost 10 bases, and 15 bases lay between the germline ends. The CDR3 nucleotides are TGTGCCAGCAGTTTCCCACAGGCCGGTGGAGCTTTCTTT. This encodes CASSFPQAGGAFF.

The chain is built from TRBV4-1 and TRBJ1-6; 10 bases line up with TRBD1. The J segment lost 7 bases and the V segment lost 4 bases, leaving 7 bases of the junction unmatched. From germline, CDR1 is MGHRA and CDR2 YSYEKL. The CDR3 loop spans 16 amino acids. DNA of the CDR3: TGCGCCAGCAGCCCTACGACAGGGGGCCTAAATTCACCCCTCCACTTT. Encoded protein: CASSPTTGGLNSPLHF.

The genes are TRBV29-1 and TRBJ2-3, with TRBD2 matching 12 bases. The CDR3 runs 14 residues. With V trimmed by 7 bases and J by 6 bases, 8 bases remained unmatched. The germline gives CDR1 SQVTM, CDR2 ANQGSEA. The CDR3 here is CSGGLAGRLDTQYF. Written as DNA, the CDR3 is TGCAGCGGAGGACTAGCGGGGCGTCTTGATACGCAGTATTTT.

The J gene is TRBJ1-1, the V gene TRBV4-1; maybe TRBD1 (6 bases). CDR1 is MGHRA, CDR2 YSYEKL, per germline. V was cut by 8 bases and J by 1 base, with 23 bases left in between. The length of the CDR3 is 17 residues. In nucleotides, the CDR3 is TGCGCCAGCTCCAGTTATACAGGGAGAATAGGGAACACTGAAGCTTTCTTT. Translation: CASSSYTGRIGNTEAFF.

This chain links TRBV4-3 with TRBJ2-2; perhaps TRBD2 as D (7 bases). V lost 1 base to trimming and J lost 3 bases, with 9 bases between them. Germline loops: CDR1 LGHNA, CDR2 YSLEER. The CDR3 is 15 amino acids. For the CDR3, the DNA is TGCGCCAGCAGCCAAGGGGAGGGGGACACCGGGGAGCTGTTTTTT. It encodes CASSQGEGDTGELFF.

The V gene is TRBV28, the J gene TRBJ2-7; D is possibly TRBD2 (6 bases). The CDR3 covers 13 residues. Germline assignment: CDR1 MDHEN and CDR2 SYDVKM. V gave up 8 bases and J gave up 3 bases, with 14 bases separating them. CDR3: CASGGTKHYEQYF. The CDR3 nucleotides are TGTGCCAGCGGCGGGACCAAGCACTACGAGCAGTACTTC. The whole variable domain, filled in from reference TRBV28 and TRBJ2-7, reads DVKVTQSSRYLVKRTGEKVFLECVQDMDHENMFWYRQDPGLGLRLIYFSYDVKMKEKGDIPEGYSVSREKKERFSLILESASTNQTSMYLCASGGTKHYEQYFGPGTRLTVT.

The rearrangement links TRBV19 to TRBJ2-5; TRBD2 is a possible D gene (6 bases). CDR1 is LNHDA and CDR2 is SQIVND in the germline V gene (reference sequence). This CDR3 has 13 residues. V lost 5 bases and J lost 7, with 14 bases in between. CDR3 in amino acids: CASSDGTRGTQYF. CDR3 DNA sequence: TGTGCCAGTAGTGACGGGACTCGCGGGACCCAGTACTTC.

The chain recombines TRBV5-6 with TRBJ1-3; D is possibly TRBD1 (6 bases). The V end was cut by 6 bases, the J end by 6 bases, with 16 bases between. This CDR3 region has 14 residues. Germline CDR1 and CDR2: SGHDT and YYEEEE. CDR3 nucleotides: TGTGCCAGCACCCGGATACAGGGCCTAAACACCATATATTTT. Translation: CASTRIQGLNTIYF. Full variable domain (remainder filled in from reference TRBV5-6 and TRBJ1-3): DAGVTQSPTHLIKTRGQQVTLRCSPKSGHDTVSWYQQALGQGPQFIFQYYEEEERQRGNFPDRFSGHQFPNYSSELNVNALLLGDSALYLCASTRIQGLNTIYFGEGSWLTVV.

The J gene is TRBJ1-1, the V gene TRBV18; tentative D call: TRBD1 (6 bases). Trimming shortened V by 0 bases and J by 11 bases, and 10 bases separated the two germline ends. This CDR3 contains 12 residues. Germline CDR1 is KGHSH and CDR2 is LQKENI. CDR3 protein: CASSPPGATAFF. The CDR3 region has the DNA TGTGCCAGCTCACCACCGGGGGCAACGGCTTTCTTT.

The V call is TRBV3-1 (or the pseudogene TRBV3-2), the J call TRBJ2-1; 8 nucleotides match TRBD2. The germline V gene has CDR1 LGHDT and CDR2 YNNKEL (reference sequence). This CDR3 comprises 14 residues. Trimming took 4 bases from V and 7 from J; bases not matched to a gene: 6. The CDR3 DNA follows: TGTGCCAGCAGCCCACGGGAGGGCGGGAATGAGCAGTTCTTC. As protein: CASSPREGGNEQFF.

The chain is built from TRBV5-1 and TRBJ1-2, with TRBD1 matching over 11 bases. This CDR3 is built from 16 residues. The V gene end was trimmed by 4 bases and the J gene end by 8 bases; junction bases not matched to a gene: 13. Germline CDR1 reads SGHRS; CDR2 reads YFSETQ. This CDR3 reads CASSPSEGQGAWGYTF. In nucleotides, the CDR3 is TGCGCCAGCAGCCCGTCTGAAGGACAGGGGGCATGGGGCTACACCTTC.

This clone was seen only once. The CDR3 nucleotides are TGTGCCACCGACTCTCAAACAGGGTATAGGCAGCCCCAGCATTTT. This gives the protein CATDSQTGYRQPQHF. V is TRBV28 and J is TRBJ1-5; TRBD1 is a possible D gene (6 bases). Germline V gene lookup returns CDR1 MDHEN and CDR2 SYDVKM. The V end was cut by 10 bases, the J end by 7 bases, with 23 bases between. CDR3 size: 15 residues. Full variable domain (rest looked up from reference TRBV28 and TRBJ1-5): DVKVTQSSRYLVKRTGEKVFLECVQDMDHENMFWYRQDPGLGLRLIYFSYDVKMKEKGDIPEGYSVSREKKERFSLILESASTNQTSMYLCATDSQTGYRQPQHFGDGTRLSIL.

Worth noting for this clone: The same CDR3 is also encoded by other DNA sequences in this sample. The rearrangement joins TRBV5-1 to TRBJ2-7; the D is unclear. The CDR3 covers 12 residues. CDR1 is SGHRS and CDR2 is YFSETQ in the germline V gene. Trimming cost V 0 bases and J 4 bases, with 5 bases left between them. The chain's CDR3 is CASSLGAYEQYF. CDR3 DNA: TGCGCCAGCAGCTTGGGGGCATACGAGCAGTACTTC.

The V and J genes are TRBV28 and TRBJ2-5; possible D gene TRBD1, 5 bases. The CDR3 is made up of 15 amino acids. Germline V gives CDR1 MDHEN, CDR2 SYDVKM. V lost 5 bases and J lost 1, with 14 bases in between. The CDR3 here is CASSPMKGLQETQYF. The CDR3 DNA reads TGTGCCAGCAGTCCAATGAAGGGGCTCCAAGAGACCCAGTACTTC.

The V call is TRBV5-1, the J call TRBJ1-2; TRBD1 matches 7 bases. The CDR3 has 15 amino acids. Germline assignment: CDR1 SGHRS and CDR2 YFSETQ. Losses at the gene ends were 2 bases for V and 3 bases for J; bases not matched to a gene: 7. CDR3 protein: CASSFTGEVDYGYTF. CDR3 sequence (DNA): TGCGCCAGCAGCTTTACAGGGGAGGTGGACTATGGCTACACCTTC. Combining the CDR3 with reference TRBV5-1 and TRBJ1-2 gives the whole variable domain KAGVTQTPRYLIKTRGQQVTLSCSPISGHRSVSWYQQTPGQGLQFLFEYFSETQRNKGNFPGRFSGRQFSNSRSEMNVSTLELGDSALYLCASSFTGEVDYGYTFGSGTRLTVV.

The chain joins TRBV19 to TRBJ1-5; D perhaps matches TRBD1 (5 bases). The germline CDR1 and CDR2 sequences are LNHDA and SQIVND (reference sequence). V lost 4 bases, J lost 5 bases, and 15 bases lay in between. The CDR3 is made up of 15 amino acids. The CDR3 nucleotides read TGTGCCAGTAGTAAGGACATATCAGCCTATCAGCCCCAGCATTTT. Translated: CASSKDISAYQPQHF.

This clone was seen a handful of times. The rearrangement joins TRBV5-6 to TRBJ1-3; D perhaps matches TRBD1 (6 bases). V lost 4 bases and J lost 0, with 11 bases in between. Germline CDR1 and CDR2: SGHDT and YYEEEE. The CDR3 is 15 residues long. CDR3: CASSLRQVSGNTIYF. The CDR3 DNA is TGTGCCAGCAGCCTACGACAGGTCTCTGGAAACACCATATATTTT.

This sequence joins TRBV7-2 and TRBJ2-3; D is unresolved. V shed 1 base and J shed 2 bases, with 10 bases lying between them. The CDR3 is 15 amino acids. The V gene's germline CDR1 is SGHTA and CDR2 FQGNSA. The CDR3 region has the DNA TGTGCCAGCAGCTTAGGGCTAGGCTACACAGATACGCAGTATTTT. This codes for CASSLGLGYTDTQYF.

The chain combines TRBV4-2 with TRBJ2-5, with no clear D. CDR3 length: 15 residues. The V gene's germline CDR1 is LGHNA and CDR2 YNFKEQ. V dropped 0 bases and J dropped 4 bases, with 12 bases sitting between them. The CDR3 DNA follows: TGTGCCAGCAGCCAAGATCCCCCCCGGGTAGAGACCCAGTACTTC. Its translation is CASSQDPPRVETQYF.

The chain has TRBV5-4 and TRBJ2-5; 7 nucleotides match TRBD1. The CDR3 runs to 14 residues. Germline CDR1 reads SGHNT; CDR2 reads YYREEE (reference sequence). V was clipped by 5 bases and J by 3 bases; unmatched bases: 7. The CDR3 is CASRRQGPEETQYF. The CDR3 DNA sequence: TGTGCCAGCAGGAGACAGGGTCCCGAAGAGACCCAGTACTTC. Complete variable domain (other parts from reference TRBV5-4 and TRBJ2-5): ETGVTQSPTHLIKTRGQQVTLRCSSQSGHNTVSWYQQALGQGPQFIFQYYREEENGRGNFPPRFSGLQFPNYSSELNVNALELDDSALYLCASRRQGPEETQYFGPGTRLLVL.

This sequence joins TRBV20-1 and TRBJ1-1; 7 bases are shared with TRBD1. Germline CDR1 reads DFQATT; CDR2 reads SNEGSKA (reference sequence). This CDR3 comprises 10 residues. V gave up 5 bases and J gave up 8 bases; unmatched junction bases: 2. CDR3: CSARDSEAFF. CDR3 DNA sequence: TGCAGTGCTCGGGACAGCGAAGCTTTCTTT.

CDR3 loop: CATSRPGYGYTF. The CDR3 bases are TGTGCCACCAGTCGTCCGGGCTATGGCTACACCTTC. The V call is TRBV24-1, the J call TRBJ1-2; D ambiguous. Between the trimmed V and J ends, which lost 6 bases and 4 bases, there was a span of 8 bases. The CDR3 is 12 residues long. Germline lookup yields CDR1 KGHDR and CDR2 SFDVKD.